This entry lists 19 T cell receptor beta chains sequenced from one sample in a study of cytomegalovirus exposure and HLA in healthy donors. TCRdb's table, derived via immunoSEQ multiplex PCR, lists solely in-frame clones and lacks some. The table includes 55,000 to 65,000 clones, around 96% detected once. Source material: PBMCs. Receptor source: a man between 18 and 29 years old in good health and CMV-seronegative.

V usage is TRBV27 and J usage is TRBJ2-1, with 9 bases fitting TRBD1. V shed 6 bases, J shed 7 bases, and the junction held 10 bases outside the gene matches. The CDR3 is 15 amino acids. Germline lookup yields CDR1 MNHEY and CDR2 SMNVEV (reference sequence). The CDR3 here is CASRPDRGVLNEQFF. The CDR3 coding sequence is TGTGCCAGCAGACCTGACAGGGGGGTTTTGAATGAGCAGTTCTTC.

The V gene is TRBV9, the J gene TRBJ2-1; 12 nucleotides align to TRBD2. This CDR3 is 15 amino acids long. The V segment lost 7 bases and the J segment 5 bases; nucleotides outside the gene matches: 7. Germline loops: CDR1 SGDLS, CDR2 YYNGEE. Here the CDR3 reads CASSLAGGVDNEQFF. CDR3 in DNA: TGTGCCAGCTCACTAGCGGGGGGAGTGGACAATGAGCAGTTCTTC.

The genes are TRBV4-3 and TRBJ2-3; 7 bases fit TRBD2. The CDR3 covers 16 residues. V gave up 0 bases and J gave up 0 bases; unmatched junction bases: 3. Germline CDR1 is LGHNA and CDR2 is YSLEER. The CDR3, as DNA: TGCGCCAGCAGCCAAGAGCTAGCGGAAAGCACAGATACGCAGTATTTT. This translates into CASSQELAESTDTQYF.

V and J are TRBV4-1 and TRBJ2-5, with 7 bases that match TRBD2. With V trimmed by 0 bases and J by 2 bases, 12 bases remained unmatched. Germline CDR1 MGHRA, CDR2 YSYEKL. The CDR3 extends over 18 amino acids. The chain's CDR3 is CASSQEGSLGGGQETQYF. The CDR3 DNA is TGCGCCAGCAGCCAAGAAGGTTCCCTTGGGGGGGGGCAAGAGACCCAGTACTTC.

The chain couples TRBV18 to TRBJ2-1; D is possibly TRBD1 (6 bases). From germline, CDR1 is KGHSH and CDR2 LQKENI. CDR3 length: 17 residues. V lost 1 base, J lost 4 bases, and 17 bases lay in between. The CDR3 DNA is TGTGCCAGCTCACCACGGGGCCCACAGGGCAGGTACAATGAGCAGTTCTTC. It specifies CASSPRGPQGRYNEQFF.

V gene TRBV25-1 combines with J gene TRBJ2-2; D is uncertain. With 8 bases removed from V and 6 bases from J, the gap between germline ends came to 10 bases. This CDR3 is built from 12 residues. Germline loops: CDR1 MGHDK, CDR2 SYGVNS. The CDR3 bases are TGTGCCAGCGCGGTATCCGCCGGGGAGCTGTTTTTT. Protein product: CASAVSAGELFF.

Remarks on this clone: Additional DNA sequences in this sample encode the identical CDR3. The J gene is TRBJ2-6, the V gene TRBV2; a possible D gene is TRBD1 (6 bases). The CDR3 has 15 residues. Germline V gives CDR1 SNHLY, CDR2 FYNNEI. Trimming shortened V by 5 bases and J by 2 bases, and 10 bases separated the two germline ends. The CDR3 reads CASSLQGAGANVLTF. DNA for the CDR3: TGTGCCAGCAGTCTACAGGGTGCTGGGGCCAACGTCCTGACTTTC. Variable domain in full (rest from reference TRBV2 and TRBJ2-6): EPEVTQTPSHQVTQMGQEVILRCVPISNHLYFYWYRQILGQKVEFLVSFYNNEISEKSEIFDDQFSVERPDGSNFTLKIRSTKLEDSAMYFCASSLQGAGANVLTFGAGSRLTVL.

The rearrangement joins TRBV27 to TRBJ2-7, with 9 bases fitting TRBD1. The germline gives CDR1 MNHEY, CDR2 SMNVEV (reference sequence). After removal of 0 bases from V and 2 bases from J, the junction contained 8 bases not matched to a gene. The CDR3 loop spans 17 amino acids. The CDR3 is CASSLSGGQGHPYEQYF. CDR3 DNA: TGTGCCAGCAGTTTATCCGGGGGACAGGGACACCCCTACGAGCAGTACTTC.

The J gene is TRBJ2-7, the V gene TRBV10-3, with D maybe TRBD2 (5 bases). There are 13 residues in the CDR3. From germline, CDR1 is ENHRY and CDR2 SYGVKD. V was trimmed by 8 bases and J by 6 bases, leaving 17 bases between them. The CDR3 DNA sequence: TGTGCCATCGCGTGGAGGACCGCCGGCGAGCAGTACTTC. This translates into CAIAWRTAGEQYF.

The chain combines TRBV27 with TRBJ2-2; TRBD2 matches 7 bases. CDR1 and CDR2 (germline): MNHEY, SMNVEV (reference sequence). Trimming cost V 3 bases and J 5 bases; bases outside gene matches: 6. The CDR3 extends over 15 amino acids. CDR3 nucleotide sequence: TGTGCCAGCAGTTTTTCGCGGGAGTGGACCGGGGAGCTGTTTTTT. The encoded protein is CASSFSREWTGELFF.

This clone was detected once. The chain links TRBV2 to TRBJ2-3; D ambiguous. The CDR3 length is 15 residues. Germline-derived CDR1 and CDR2 are SNHLY and FYNNEI. The germline V and J ends were trimmed by 2 bases and 1 base, with 10 bases remaining between them. As DNA, the CDR3 is TGTGCCAGCAGTGAAAGGAGAGTAGGCACAGATACGCAGTATTTT. This translates into CASSERRVGTDTQYF.

The V gene is TRBV5-8, the J gene TRBJ2-3; TRBD2 agrees at 10 bases. The CDR3 covers 15 residues. J lost 1 base, V lost 4 bases, and 3 bases had no gene match. Looked up from germline, CDR1 is SGHTS and CDR2 is YDEGEE. DNA of the CDR3: TGTGCCAGCAGCCCCGGGACTAGCGGCACAGATACGCAGTATTTT. Translation: CASSPGTSGTDTQYF.

The V and J genes are TRBV13 and TRBJ2-2; 14 positions agree with TRBD2. This CDR3 is 17 amino acids long. The germline V gene encodes CDR1 PRHDT and CDR2 FYEKMQ (reference sequence). The V gene end was trimmed by 5 bases and the J gene end by 7 bases; junction bases not matched to a gene: 9. The CDR3 coding sequence is TGTGCCAGCAGCGTTCGACTAGCGGGAGGGCCGGTCGGGGAGCTGTTTTTT. Protein: CASSVRLAGGPVGELFF.

The gene calls are TRBV13 and TRBJ2-7; D is unclear. CDR1 is PRHDT, CDR2 FYEKMQ, per germline (reference sequence). The CDR3 is 13 amino acids. Trimming took off 0 bases at V and 0 bases at J, with 3 bases between the two ends. The CDR3 coding sequence is TGTGCCAGCAGCTTAGGGAGCTCCTACGAGCAGTACTTC. This encodes CASSLGSSYEQYF.

The rearrangement joins TRBV6-6 to TRBJ2-7, with TRBD1 identical over 9 bases. The V and J ends lost 7 bases and 5 bases, in that order; junction bases with no gene match: 6. The CDR3 runs to 13 residues. CDR1 and CDR2 from the germline V gene are MNHNY and SVGAGI (reference sequence). The CDR3 coding sequence is TGTGCCAGCACGGGGGACAGGGCCCACGAGCAGTACTTC. It is translated as CASTGDRAHEQYF.

The V call is TRBV29-1, the J call TRBJ1-1; D gene ambiguous. This CDR3 spans 14 amino acids. Germline values: CDR1 SQVTM, CDR2 ANQGSEA. The V end lost 4 bases, the J end lost 2 bases, and 14 bases lay between the germline ends. For the CDR3, the DNA is TGCAGCGTTGGAGGTTCGGGGTACAACACTGAAGCTTTCTTT. Its translation is CSVGGSGYNTEAFF.

The chain carries TRBV5-4 and TRBJ2-5; TRBD2 agrees at 8 bases. CDR3 size: 12 residues. CDR1 and CDR2 from the germline V gene are SGHNT and YYREEE (reference sequence). The V segment lost 3 bases and the J segment 7 bases; nucleotides outside the gene matches: 2. CDR3 residues: CASSSREGTQYF. The CDR3 DNA reads TGTGCCAGCAGCTCCCGGGAGGGGACCCAGTACTTC.

CDR3 loop: CASSFNRRDNEQFF. The CDR3 bases are TGTGCCAGCAGCTTTAACCGGAGGGACAATGAGCAGTTCTTC. The chain is built from TRBV5-4 and TRBJ2-1; D might be TRBD2 (6 bases). V was pared by 2 bases and J by 5 bases, with 11 bases between. Germline CDR1 and CDR2: SGHNT and YYREEE (reference sequence). The CDR3 consists of 14 residues.

The V gene is TRBV28, the J gene TRBJ2-7; tentatively, D is TRBD1 (6 bases). CDR1 MDHEN and CDR2 SYDVKM come from the germline V gene. The CDR3 loop spans 14 amino acids. Trimming took 5 bases from V and 5 from J, leaving 16 bases between them. The CDR3 reads CASSTPGQSHEQYF. DNA for the CDR3: TGTGCCAGCAGTACCCCAGGACAGTCCCACGAGCAGTACTTC.